Listed below are T cell receptor beta chains from one sample, sequenced in a study of human T cells and chemical hapten exposure. TCRdb called the RACE reads again in MiXCR, with one record for every CDR3 protein. The sample carries some 360,000 distinct CDR3 sequences, 4.5% to 6% recorded once. The input for sequencing was whole blood, taken in connection with sensitization to the hapten diphenylcyclopropenone (DPC). These receptor sequences come from a woman aged 45-59 years with alopecia areata. Some clones in this sample may be carry-over from other donors' samples. Both conserved end residues are trimmed from each CDR3. Expanded clones are given a class, and other clones once, few, many or no size at all.

length | V | size | CDR3
11 | TRBV7-9 | many | ASSRQGGETQY
11 | TRBV12-3/TRBV12-4 | many | ASSLGQLGEQY
13 | TRBV6-1 | NA | ASRVEVREDTEAF
10 | TRBV27 | many | ASSPRTAELF
11 | TRBV6-1 | NA | ASSGDSSTEAF
10 | TRBV12-3/TRBV12-4 | many | ASSLFTETQY
9 | TRBV6-2/TRBV6-3 | many | ASSYGLIPF
9 | TRBV29-1 | many | SAAPGAEAF
12 | TRBV2 | many | ASRGVRRYTEAF
6 | TRBV2 | few | ASRDQY